This is a list of T cell receptor beta chains from one sample in a study of T cell changes during pregnancy in multiple sclerosis. Using immunoSEQ multiplex PCR, the repertoire was profiled, and TCRdb retains in-frame clones only, with some absent. The data contain about 76,000 clones, roughly 92% of them singletons. The sequencing here drew on peripheral blood, taken after pregnancy. These receptors were taken from a female donor in good health, enrolled as a control in a pregnancy study. CDR3s include the opening cysteine and the closing phenylalanine or tryptophan. The order of the fields is CDR3 protein, CDR3 DNA, D gene, J gene, V gene, clone size. A D gene is named only where the DNA matches it firmly. Expanded clones are given a class, and other clones once, few, many or no size at all.

CASSLTSGAYEQYF,TGTGCCAGCAGTCTTACTAGCGGAGCCTACGAGCAGTACTTC,TRBD2,TRBJ2-7,TRBV27,NA
CASTPLENQPQHF,TGTGCCAGCACCCCTTTGGAGAATCAGCCCCAGCATTTT,NA,TRBJ1-5,TRBV28,NA
CASSINSGSTDTQYF,TGTGCCAGCAGCATTAATAGCGGAAGCACAGATACGCAGTATTTT,NA,TRBJ2-3,TRBV5-4,NA
CATSSGQGPYEQYF,TGTGCCACCAGCAGCGGACAGGGACCCTACGAGCAGTACTTC,TRBD1,TRBJ2-7,TRBV15,NA
CASTSNSEIQPQHF,TGTGCCAGTACCTCTAATAGCGAGATCCAGCCCCAGCATTTT,NA,TRBJ1-5,TRBV19,medium-sized
CASTVGGRETQYF,TGTGCCAGCACTGTGGGGGGGCGAGAGACCCAGTACTTC,NA,TRBJ2-5,TRBV6-5,NA
CSAEGASGQGSGELFF,TGCAGCGCCGAGGGGGCCTCGGGACAGGGTTCCGGGGAGCTGTTTTTT,TRBD1,TRBJ2-2,TRBV29-1,NA
CASSAASGGAYEQYF,TGTGCCAGCAGTGCTGCTAGCGGGGGGGCCTACGAGCAGTACTTC,TRBD2,TRBJ2-7,TRBV2,once
CAVGGQTYGYTF,TGTGCTGTGGGCGGGCAGACTTATGGCTACACCTTC,NA,TRBJ1-2,TRBV6-6,NA
CASSSTPTGAYEQYF,TGTGCCAGCAGCTCGACCCCGACAGGGGCCTACGAGCAGTACTTC,TRBD1,TRBJ2-7,TRBV7-6,NA
CASSPLAGGPGEQYF,TGTGCCAGCAGTCCTCTAGCGGGGGGGCCTGGAGAGCAGTACTTC,TRBD2,TRBJ2-7,TRBV2,NA
CASTQIGLATEAFF,TGTGCCAGCACCCAAATAGGACTTGCCACTGAAGCTTTCTTT,NA,TRBJ1-1,TRBV25-1,once
CASREESTGGRRNEQFF,TGCGCCAGCAGGGAGGAATCCACAGGGGGCAGACGCAATGAGCAGTTCTTC,TRBD1,TRBJ2-1,TRBV5-1,NA
CAWSPRGLAGGLSYNEQFF,TGTGCCTGGAGTCCCCGGGGACTAGCGGGAGGCCTATCCTACAATGAGCAGTTCTTC,TRBD2,TRBJ2-1,TRBV30,once
CASSLGDFGSYNEQFF,TGTGCCAGCAGCTTAGGGGACTTCGGGTCTTACAATGAGCAGTTCTTC,NA,TRBJ2-1,TRBV7-8,NA
CASSRTSGGTDTQYF,TGTGCCAGCAGTCGAACTAGCGGGGGCACAGATACGCAGTATTTT,TRBD2,TRBJ2-3,TRBV6-5,NA
CASSINLSGTGTGYTF,TGTGCCAGTAGTATTAACCTTTCCGGGACAGGGACTGGCTACACCTTC,TRBD1,TRBJ1-2,TRBV19,NA
CSVEEGRWPENYGYTF,TGCAGCGTTGAAGAGGGGCGGTGGCCGGAGAACTATGGCTACACCTTC,NA,TRBJ1-2,TRBV29-1,NA